Shown below are 28 T cell receptor beta chains from a single sample sequenced in a study of blood T cell repertoires in COVID-19. Assay used: immunoSEQ multiplex PCR; TCRdb lists only in-frame clones, some missing. The table includes some 30,000 clones, roughly 87% detected once. Material: peripheral blood. The source is a man in his fifties with active or convalescent COVID-19.

A remark on this clone: The sample holds other DNA sequences that translate to the same CDR3. V is TRBV4-2 and J is TRBJ2-7, with 7 bases aligning to TRBD2. From germline, CDR1 is LGHNA and CDR2 YNFKEQ. V gave up 0 bases and J gave up 3 bases; unmatched junction bases: 5. This CDR3 has 15 residues. The CDR3 loop is CASSQDPGGSYEQYF. DNA for the CDR3: TGTGCCAGCAGCCAAGATCCTGGCGGGAGCTACGAGCAGTACTTC.

The chain employs TRBV28 and TRBJ2-7; 8 bases are shared with TRBD2. This CDR3 has 16 amino acids. The V segment lost 1 base and the J segment 2 bases; nucleotides outside the gene matches: 7. CDR1 is MDHEN and CDR2 is SYDVKM in the germline V gene. CDR3 residues: CASSLSPGLEPYEQYF. In DNA form, the CDR3 reads TGTGCCAGCAGTTTATCGCCGGGACTAGAACCCTACGAGCAGTACTTC. Variable domain in full (rest from reference TRBV28 and TRBJ2-7): DVKVTQSSRYLVKRTGEKVFLECVQDMDHENMFWYRQDPGLGLRLIYFSYDVKMKEKGDIPEGYSVSREKKERFSLILESASTNQTSMYLCASSLSPGLEPYEQYFGPGTRLTVT.

This rearrangement joins TRBV6-5 to TRBJ2-3, with a tentative D call TRBD1 (6 bases). Germline V CDR1 and CDR2: MNHEY, SVGAGI. Trimming shortened V by 7 bases and J by 5 bases, and 13 bases separated the two germline ends. The CDR3 has 13 residues. CDR3 sequence reads: CASNRVGGDTQYF. CDR3 DNA: TGTGCCAGCAACAGGGTTGGAGGAGATACGCAGTATTTT.

The chain links TRBV28 to TRBJ2-7, with D perhaps TRBD2 (6 bases). From germline, CDR1 is MDHEN and CDR2 SYDVKM. CDR3 length equals 13 residues. The V end was cut by 6 bases, the J end by 9 bases, with 18 bases between. The CDR3: CASSPQSSGGQYF. The CDR3 region has the DNA TGTGCCAGCAGCCCTCAATCCTCCGGGGGGCAGTACTTC.

Comments on this clone: Other DNA sequences within the sample encode an identical CDR3. The V call is TRBV7-3, the J call TRBJ2-2; maybe TRBD2 (5 bases). The CDR3 runs to 14 residues. With 0 bases removed from V and 5 bases from J, the gap between germline ends came to 7 bases. The germline CDR1 and CDR2 sequences are SGHTA and FQGTGA. In nucleotides, the CDR3 is TGTGCCAGCAGCTTAACTCGAGGGACCGGGGAGCTGTTTTTT. Protein product: CASSLTRGTGELFF.

The chain uses TRBV2 and TRBJ2-1, with TRBD2 identical over 10 bases. The germline CDR1 and CDR2 sequences are SNHLY and FYNNEI. With 6 bases clipped from V and 3 bases from J, the junction kept 8 bases outside the gene matches. The CDR3 covers 16 residues. The CDR3 sequence: CASSLAGGGLYNEQFF. DNA for the CDR3: TGTGCCAGCAGCTTAGCGGGAGGAGGGCTCTACAATGAGCAGTTCTTC.

The table lists this clone with a count of one. This chain connects TRBV18 to TRBJ2-3, with 9 bases matching TRBD1. CDR3 size: 17 residues. Germline V CDR1 and CDR2: KGHSH, LQKENI. V trimming: 0 bases; J trimming: 9 bases; junction bases outside the gene matches: 13. CDR3 DNA: TGTGCCAGCTCACCACCGGGACAGGGAACCAAGTCCGAGACGCAGTATTTT. It encodes CASSPPGQGTKSETQYF. Full variable domain (rest looked up from reference TRBV18 and TRBJ2-3): NAGVMQNPRHLVRRRGQEARLRCSPMKGHSHVYWYRQLPEEGLKFMVYLQKENIIDESGMPKERFSAEFPKEGPSILRIQQVVRGDSAAYFCASSPPGQGTKSETQYFGPGTRLTVL.

CDR3 DNA sequence: TGCGCCAGCAGCTTGACCATATCCGGGACTAGCGCGTACGAGCAGTACTTC. This encodes CASSLTISGTSAYEQYF. The V and J genes are TRBV5-1 and TRBJ2-7; 10 nucleotides line up with TRBD2. This CDR3 is 17 amino acids long. Germline V lookup: CDR1 SGHRS, CDR2 YFSETQ. J was trimmed by 4 bases and V by 1 base; bases with no gene match: 11. The variable domain in full, with the rest retrieved from reference TRBV5-1 and TRBJ2-7, is KAGVTQTPRYLIKTRGQQVTLSCSPISGHRSVSWYQQTPGQGLQFLFEYFSETQRNKGNFPGRFSGRQFSNSRSEMNVSTLELGDSALYLCASSLTISGTSAYEQYFGPGTRLTVT.

The chain employs TRBV4-3 and TRBJ1-1; D ambiguous. Trimming pared 2 bases from V and 2 bases from J, leaving 6 bases between. The CDR3 consists of 13 residues. Germline-derived CDR1 and CDR2 are LGHNA and YSLEER. CDR3 in DNA: TGCGCCAGCAGCCAACAGGAAAACACTGAAGCTTTCTTT. Protein product: CASSQQENTEAFF.

This chain joins TRBV5-1 and TRBJ2-1; 11 positions agree with TRBD2. The V gene end was trimmed by 0 bases and the J gene end by 4 bases; junction bases not matched to a gene: 0. The germline CDR1 and CDR2 sequences are SGHRS and YFSETQ. The CDR3 extends over 15 amino acids. CDR3: CASSLGTSGYNEQFF. The DNA for the CDR3 is TGCGCCAGCAGCTTGGGGACTAGCGGGTACAATGAGCAGTTCTTC.

This clone was counted between two and nine times. V usage is TRBV7-8 and J usage is TRBJ2-7, with TRBD1 identical over 8 bases. The CDR3 extends over 14 amino acids. Germline V gene sequence: CDR1 SGHVS, CDR2 FQNEAQ. The V segment lost 5 bases and the J segment 1 base; nucleotides outside the gene matches: 4. The CDR3 coding sequence is TGTGCCAGCAGCGGTCGGACAGGGTCCTACGAGCAGTACTTC. This encodes CASSGRTGSYEQYF.

The chain couples TRBV25-1 to TRBJ1-1; D is unresolved. Germline V gene lookup returns CDR1 MGHDK and CDR2 SYGVNS. The CDR3 runs 11 residues. V was pared by 3 bases and J by 13 bases, with 12 bases between. The CDR3 reads CASSDGGSDFF. CDR3 sequence (DNA): TGTGCCAGCAGTGATGGAGGGTCGGATTTCTTT.

There are a few counts of this clone. The V gene is TRBV19, the J gene TRBJ1-6; 7 bases map to TRBD1. Germline V CDR1 and CDR2: LNHDA, SQIVND (reference sequence). Trimming removed 6 bases from V and 7 bases from J; junction bases left unmatched: 6. The CDR3 extends over 14 amino acids. CDR3 DNA sequence: TGTGCCAGTAGGATTGACAGGGTGAATTCACCCCTCCACTTT. Protein product: CASRIDRVNSPLHF.

This rearrangement joins TRBV27 to TRBJ1-6, with TRBD1 as a possible D gene (6 bases). The V gene's germline CDR1 is MNHEY and CDR2 SMNVEV (reference sequence). Between the trimmed V and J ends, which lost 5 bases and 8 bases, there was a span of 16 bases. This CDR3 is built from 15 residues. CDR3 region: CASSLTRDTHSPLHF. The CDR3, as DNA: TGTGCCAGCAGTCTTACCCGGGACACCCATTCACCCCTCCACTTT.

The chain is built from TRBV19 and TRBJ1-5; weak D call: TRBD1 (6 bases). With 0 bases removed from V and 2 bases from J, the gap between germline ends came to 8 bases. The CDR3 is 15 amino acids. Germline values: CDR1 LNHDA, CDR2 SQIVND (reference sequence). CDR3 sequence (DNA): TGTGCCAGTAGTATAGAGGGGGCTGGCAATCAGCCCCAGCATTTT. It yields the protein CASSIEGAGNQPQHF.

A word on this clone: Germline and junction disagree at one end, which may indicate a read error. V is TRBV7-7 and J is TRBJ1-1; TRBD1 agrees at 12 bases. CDR3 length: 17 residues. CDR1 SSHAT and CDR2 FNYEAQ come from the germline V gene (reference sequence). Here the CDR3 reads CASSKGGQGALNTEAFF. CDR3 nucleotide sequence: TGTGCTAGCAGTAAAGGGGGACAGGGGGCCTTGAACACTGAAGCTTTCTTT.

The count of this clone is one. The chain is built from TRBV30 and TRBJ2-1; 9 bases line up with TRBD2. V lost 0 bases, J lost 13 bases, and 7 bases stayed unmatched. Per germline, CDR1 GTSNPN and CDR2 SVGIG (reference sequence). The CDR3 sequence is 13 residues long. CDR3 sequence (DNA): TGTGCCTGGAGTGTAGGAGCGGGAGGTCCCCAGTTCTTC. Translated: CAWSVGAGGPQFF. Combining the CDR3 with reference TRBV30 and TRBJ2-1 gives the whole variable domain SQTIHQWPATLVQPVGSPLSLECTVEGTSNPNLYWYRQAAGRGLQLLFYSVGIGQISSEVPQNLSASRPQDRQFILSSKKLLLSDSGFYLCAWSVGAGGPQFFGPGTRLTVL.

This chain links TRBV2 with TRBJ2-3; 12 positions match TRBD2. The J segment lost 4 bases and the V segment lost 8 bases, leaving 7 bases of the junction unmatched. The CDR3 has 15 residues. Per germline, CDR1 SNHLY and CDR2 FYNNEI. The CDR3 nucleotides read TGTGCCAGCTCCCTACTAGCGGGAGGCTCAGATACGCAGTATTTT. Residues: CASSLLAGGSDTQYF. Together with reference TRBV2 and TRBJ2-3, the CDR3 gives the full variable domain: EPEVTQTPSHQVTQMGQEVILRCVPISNHLYFYWYRQILGQKVEFLVSFYNNEISEKSEIFDDQFSVERPDGSNFTLKIRSTKLEDSAMYFCASSLLAGGSDTQYFGPGTRLTVL.

The chain's CDR3 is CASSQVGLAGAQKYF. The DNA for the CDR3 is TGCGCCAGCAGCCAAGTCGGACTAGCGGGAGCTCAAAAGTACTTC. This chain links TRBV4-1 with TRBJ2-7; TRBD2 agrees at 13 bases. Germline-derived CDR1 and CDR2 are MGHRA and YSYEKL. V lost 1 base to trimming and J lost 11 bases; unmatched junction nucleotides: 8. The CDR3 has 15 residues.

The chain has TRBV2 and TRBJ2-3; the match to TRBD2 covers 9 bases. This CDR3 has 14 residues. J lost 1 base, V lost 5 bases, and 1 base had no gene match. Germline V lookup: CDR1 SNHLY, CDR2 FYNNEI. CDR3 coding DNA: TGTGCCAGCAGTAGACTAGCGGGCACAGATACGCAGTATTTT. It is translated as CASSRLAGTDTQYF.

The chain uses TRBV27 and TRBJ2-1; D unclear. The CDR3 has 15 amino acids. The V end was cut by 5 bases, the J end by 4 bases, with 15 bases between. The V gene's germline CDR1 is MNHEY and CDR2 SMNVEV (reference sequence). The DNA for the CDR3 is TGTGCCAGCAGTAACGAGAACCCCGCGTACAATGAGCAGTTCTTC. It specifies CASSNENPAYNEQFF.

The chain has TRBV18 and TRBJ2-1, with TRBD1 matching over 9 bases. Unmatched junction bases numbered 10, after V lost 2 bases and J lost 8 bases. Germline CDR1 reads KGHSH; CDR2 reads LQKENI. This CDR3 is built from 16 residues. As DNA, the CDR3 is TGTGCCAGCTCACCATCGGGACAGGGTGTATGGGATGAGCAGTTCTTC. Its protein is CASSPSGQGVWDEQFF.

The V call is TRBV27, the J call TRBJ2-4, with 9 bases fitting TRBD2. CDR3 length: 13 amino acids. Unmatched junction bases numbered 3, after V lost 5 bases and J lost 7 bases. The germline gives CDR1 MNHEY, CDR2 SMNVEV (reference sequence). The CDR3 nucleotides read TGTGCCAGCAGTCCGCGGGAGGGTAACATTCAGTACTTC. Translating gives CASSPREGNIQYF.

Here the CDR3 DNA reads TGCGCCAGCAGCTTGGGGCCACTCGGACAGGGGCAAGAGACCCAGTACTTC. It encodes CASSLGPLGQGQETQYF. The gene calls are TRBV5-1 and TRBJ2-5, with 9 bases aligning to TRBD1. The trim removed 0 bases at V and 2 bases at J, leaving 8 bases unmatched. Germline assignment: CDR1 SGHRS and CDR2 YFSETQ. CDR3 size: 17 residues.

CDR3 residues: CASSPSVGPYEQYF. The CDR3 DNA sequence: TGTGCCAGCAGCCCCAGTGTGGGCCCCTACGAGCAGTACTTC. This rearrangement joins TRBV7-9 to TRBJ2-7, with D hard to call. CDR1 SEHNR and CDR2 FQNEAQ come from the germline V gene (reference sequence). V shed 5 bases and J shed 2 bases, with 13 bases lying between them. There are 14 residues in the CDR3. Complete variable domain (other parts from reference TRBV7-9 and TRBJ2-7): DTGVSQNPRHKITKRGQNVTFRCDPISEHNRLYWYRQTLGQGPEFLTYFQNEAQLEKSRLLSDRFSAERPKGSFSTLEIQRTEQGDSAMYLCASSPSVGPYEQYFGPGTRLTVT.

The count of this clone is one. The V gene is TRBV5-4, the J gene TRBJ2-7; 14 nucleotides line up with TRBD2. CDR1 and CDR2 from the germline V gene are SGHNT and YYREEE (reference sequence). The CDR3 covers 14 residues. The trim removed 3 bases at V and 7 bases at J, leaving 3 bases unmatched. This chain's CDR3 is CASSYRTSGREQYF. The CDR3 bases are TGTGCCAGCAGCTACAGGACTAGCGGGAGGGAGCAGTACTTC.

This clone was seen a few times. V and J are TRBV19 and TRBJ1-2; 10 positions match TRBD1. Trimming removed 1 base from V and 3 bases from J; junction bases left unmatched: 5. Looked up from germline, CDR1 is LNHDA and CDR2 is SQIVND (reference sequence). The CDR3 has 16 residues. The CDR3 reads CASSIALTGGDYGYTF. The CDR3 DNA reads TGTGCCAGTAGTATAGCCCTGACAGGGGGCGACTATGGCTACACCTTC.

The V gene is TRBV29-1, the J gene TRBJ1-4; 9 bases fit TRBD1. Per germline, CDR1 SQVTM and CDR2 ANQGSEA. The ends lost 3 bases at V and 7 bases at J; junction bases unmatched: 6. This CDR3 contains 14 residues. This chain's CDR3 is CSVDGTGQGEKLFF. As DNA, the CDR3 is TGCAGCGTTGACGGGACAGGGCAGGGTGAAAAACTGTTTTTT.